This paragraph reports one T cell receptor (beta chain). This sample was taken from a study of T cells after yellow fever vaccination. Using its own MiXCR run on the 5' RACE reads, TCRdb lists one record per CDR3 protein. The table records some 600,000 distinct CDR3 sequences, 9% to 15% of them present only once. Deletions cut 2 bases from V and 3 bases from J, with 13 bases between. This CDR3 region has 15 residues. The clonotype comes from a man aged 25 to 45 who received the YFV17D yellow fever vaccine. The sequencing used PBMCs, collected on the day of the yellow fever booster vaccination. The chain links TRBV12-3 or TRBV12-4 to TRBJ2-5; D is tentatively TRBD1 or TRBD2 (6 bases each). CDR3: CASSLRGALEETQYF. Written as DNA, the CDR3 is TGTGCCAGCAGTTTAAGGGGGGCATTAGAAGAGACCCAGTACTTC.